One T cell receptor (beta chain) is described in this entry. The antigen is not known. This entry is derived from a study of T-cell memory formation after mild COVID-19. Study-wide context: Largely, TCR clusters stayed within a single donor. Study-level results: Clones shrinking from day 15 to 85 showed even CD4/CD8 mixes; later expanders tilted CD4+. Cross-reactive memory appears to have joined, as suggested by some responding clones showing up in pre-infection memory.

V was cut by 2 bases and J by 9 bases, with 14 bases left in between. The CDR3 extends over 14 amino acids. Germline CDR1 and CDR2: MNHEY and SVGEGT. Libraries for TCRalpha and TCRbeta carried sample barcodes and unique molecular identifiers via 5'RACE. Via MiXCR, TCRdb re-called the 5' RACE reads, giving one row per CDR3 protein. The data contain about 320,000 distinct CDR3 sequences, roughly an eighth of them seen just once; the ten biggest clones take up 20% to 25%. The sample comprised PBMCs or a T cell subset sorted from them (not recorded which). The chain recombines TRBV6-2 or TRBV6-3 with TRBJ2-1; D possibly corresponds to TRBD1 (5 bases). This receptor was identified in a man between 18 and 35 years old who had mild COVID-19 (a few samples of this study predate the infection). Cell type and time point are not known. The CDR3 region is CASSYRAGSGEQFF. CDR3 nucleotides: TGTGCCAGCAGTTACCGTGCAGGGTCGGGTGAGCAGTTCTTC.